The 20 T cell receptor beta chains listed next were all sequenced from one sample in a study of shared clonotypes between healthy human individuals. Generated by immunoSEQ multiplex PCR, the TCRdb table keeps only in-frame clones and is missing some. The sample lists hundreds of thousands of clones; nearly 98% were seen once. CD45RO negativity and positive selection for CCR7 defined naive CD8 cells, a population that excluded terminally differentiated effector memory CD45RA+ cells. The specimen sequenced was naive CD8+ T cells sorted from blood. These receptors were collected from a young man in good health.

The chain has TRBV7-9 and TRBJ1-1; D is ambiguous. V dropped 7 bases and J dropped 9 bases, with 18 bases sitting between them. The CDR3 loop spans 13 amino acids. The germline CDR1 and CDR2 sequences are SEHNR and FQNEAQ (reference sequence). Here the CDR3 reads CASILTATPQAFF. The CDR3 DNA reads as TGTGCCAGCATCCTGACGGCCACCCCTCAAGCTTTCTTT.

V and J are TRBV27 and TRBJ2-7, with TRBD2 matching over 9 bases. Trimming cost V 4 bases and J 3 bases; bases outside gene matches: 7. Germline values: CDR1 MNHEY, CDR2 SMNVEV (reference sequence). The CDR3 extends over 15 amino acids. The CDR3 loop reads CASSYLAGGHYEQYF. DNA for the CDR3: TGTGCCAGCAGTTACCTGGCGGGAGGGCACTACGAGCAGTACTTC.

J is TRBJ2-1 and V is TRBV19; 7 bases are a match to TRBD2. The germline V gene has CDR1 LNHDA and CDR2 SQIVND (reference sequence). J lost 7 bases, V lost 3 bases, and 6 bases had no gene match. CDR3 length equals 14 residues. The CDR3 here is CASSMGRGVNEQFF. DNA for the CDR3: TGTGCCAGTAGTATGGGACGGGGGGTGAATGAGCAGTTCTTC. Based on the CDR3 plus reference TRBV19 and TRBJ2-1, the full variable domain is DGGITQSPKYLFRKEGQNVTLSCEQNLNHDAMYWYRQDPGQGLRLIYYSQIVNDFQKGDIAEGYSVSREKKESFPLTVTSAQKNPTAFYLCASSMGRGVNEQFFGPGTRLTVL.

A note on this clone: Other DNA sequences in the sample encode the same CDR3. This chain connects TRBV7-9 to TRBJ2-7; 9 nucleotides align to TRBD1. V gave up 4 bases and J gave up 1 base; unmatched junction bases: 2. CDR1 is SEHNR, CDR2 FQNEAQ, per germline (reference sequence). CDR3 length equals 14 residues. CDR3 sequence (DNA): TGTGCCAGCAGCTCAGGGACAGGGTCCTACGAGCAGTACTTC. It is translated as CASSSGTGSYEQYF. The full variable domain, with the rest looked up from reference TRBV7-9 and TRBJ2-7, is DTGVSQNPRHKITKRGQNVTFRCDPISEHNRLYWYRQTLGQGPEFLTYFQNEAQLEKSRLLSDRFSAERPKGSFSTLEIQRTEQGDSAMYLCASSSGTGSYEQYFGPGTRLTVT.

This chain links TRBV19 with TRBJ2-7; weak D call: TRBD2 (5 bases). Trimming stripped 4 bases from V and 5 bases from J, with 15 bases between. CDR3 length: 14 residues. Germline assignment: CDR1 LNHDA and CDR2 SQIVND (reference sequence). CDR3 nucleotide sequence: TGTGCCAGTAGTAGTTCCGGGGATACCAACGAGCAGTACTTC. Translation: CASSSSGDTNEQYF.

V and J are TRBV5-4 and TRBJ2-1; 8 bases are shared with TRBD2. CDR1 is SGHNT and CDR2 is YYREEE in the germline V gene (reference sequence). The CDR3 totals 17 residues. V was clipped by 6 bases and J by 6 bases; unmatched bases: 17. In DNA form, the CDR3 reads TGTGCCAGCAACAAACGGGGACTAGGGTTTGAGGGCAATGAGCAGTTCTTC. Protein: CASNKRGLGFEGNEQFF.

In its sample, this clone was seen once. The V and J genes are TRBV7-9 and TRBJ2-7, with 10 positions matching TRBD1. This CDR3 spans 14 amino acids. Trimming removed 5 bases from V and 5 bases from J; junction bases left unmatched: 6. Germline CDR1 SEHNR, CDR2 FQNEAQ (reference sequence). The CDR3 region has the DNA TGTGCCAGCAGCCTCAGGGGGACAGGGGACGAGCAGTACTTC. Residues: CASSLRGTGDEQYF.

In this sample, this clone turned up once. The J gene is TRBJ2-1, the V gene TRBV27; 9 nucleotides agree with TRBD2. The V and J ends lost 2 bases and 4 bases, in that order; junction bases with no gene match: 6. The CDR3 has 16 amino acids. CDR1 MNHEY and CDR2 SMNVEV come from the germline V gene (reference sequence). The CDR3 loop reads CASSLGSSGNYNEQFF. The CDR3 bases are TGTGCCAGCAGTTTAGGTTCTAGCGGGAATTACAATGAGCAGTTCTTC.

The chain joins TRBV5-1 to TRBJ2-6; D is uncertain. Per germline, CDR1 SGHRS and CDR2 YFSETQ. The V gene lost 0 bases and the J gene lost 0 bases, with 10 bases spanning the gap. This CDR3 contains 17 residues. CDR3 sequence reads: CASSLGGRVSGANVLTF. Written as DNA, the CDR3 is TGCGCCAGCAGCTTGGGTGGCAGAGTCTCTGGGGCCAACGTCCTGACTTTC.

The V call is TRBV5-8, the J call TRBJ2-3, with 9 bases aligning to TRBD2. V lost 7 bases to trimming and J lost 4 bases; unmatched junction nucleotides: 19. Germline V gene sequence: CDR1 SGHTS, CDR2 YDEGEE. The CDR3 sequence is 18 residues long. The DNA for the CDR3 is TGTGCCAGCCTGCCGGGACTAGCCGGATTTGGGAGTGCAGATACGCAGTATTTT. Translating gives CASLPGLAGFGSADTQYF.

Of note for this clone: The same CDR3 also results from other DNA sequences found in this sample. This chain joins TRBV5-1 and TRBJ2-7; the D gene is possibly TRBD1 (5 bases). Germline V lookup: CDR1 SGHRS, CDR2 YFSETQ. CDR3 length: 14 amino acids. V was clipped by 0 bases and J by 0 bases, with 7 bases between them. CDR3 coding DNA: TGCGCCAGCAGCTTGGGTGACAGCTCCTACGAGCAGTACTTC. The encoded protein is CASSLGDSSYEQYF.

The J gene is TRBJ2-2, the V gene TRBV5-1; 8 bases match TRBD2. V lost 3 bases, J lost 2 bases, and 12 bases stayed unmatched. Looked up from germline, CDR1 is SGHRS and CDR2 is YFSETQ. This CDR3 region has 18 residues. The CDR3 is CASSSAGSGRPNTGELFF. Written as DNA, the CDR3 is TGCGCCAGCAGCTCGGCGGGGAGCGGGAGACCCAACACCGGGGAGCTGTTTTTT. The full variable domain, in which reference TRBV5-1 and TRBJ2-2 provide the parts outside the CDR3, is KAGVTQTPRYLIKTRGQQVTLSCSPISGHRSVSWYQQTPGQGLQFLFEYFSETQRNKGNFPGRFSGRQFSNSRSEMNVSTLELGDSALYLCASSSAGSGRPNTGELFFGEGSRLTVL.

CDR3 nucleotide sequence: TGTGCCAGCAGCTTGGAACTAGCGGCTGCCTACGAGCAGTACTTC. Protein sequence: CASSLELAAAYEQYF. This chain uses TRBV5-6 with TRBJ2-7; 8 nucleotides agree with TRBD2. The length of the CDR3 is 15 residues. Germline V CDR1 and CDR2: SGHDT, YYEEEE. After removal of 0 bases from V and 2 bases from J, the junction contained 4 bases not matched to a gene.

The chain has TRBV13 and TRBJ1-1; D gene ambiguous. V lost 4 bases to trimming and J lost 7 bases, with 7 bases between them. The CDR3 length is 11 residues. Germline values: CDR1 PRHDT, CDR2 FYEKMQ (reference sequence). This CDR3 is CASSSSLEAFF. The CDR3 nucleotides are TGTGCCAGCAGCTCATCCCTTGAAGCTTTCTTT.

Worth noting for this clone: Other DNA sequences in this specimen translate into the identical CDR3. This sequence joins TRBV19 and TRBJ2-7; the match to TRBD2 covers 14 bases. The V segment lost 10 bases and the J segment 6 bases; nucleotides outside the gene matches: 5. This CDR3 contains 13 residues. The germline V gene has CDR1 LNHDA and CDR2 SQIVND (reference sequence). CDR3 nucleotide sequence: TGTGCCACCCGACTAGCGGGAGGGGTCGAGCAGTACTTC. Protein sequence: CATRLAGGVEQYF.

This chain links TRBV27 with TRBJ1-1; no definite D call. CDR3 length equals 11 residues. Trimming stripped 6 bases from V and 0 bases from J, with 2 bases between. Per the germline V gene, CDR1 is MNHEY and CDR2 is SMNVEV (reference sequence). The DNA of the CDR3 is TGTGCCAGCAGGATGAACACTGAAGCTTTCTTT. Translation: CASRMNTEAFF.

This clone has only one observation. This chain joins TRBV27 and TRBJ2-1; D not certain. V lost 4 bases, J lost 9 bases, and 7 bases lay in between. Looked up from germline, CDR1 is MNHEY and CDR2 is SMNVEV (reference sequence). There are 11 residues in the CDR3. CDR3 DNA sequence: TGTGCCAGCAGTTCCCCTGTTGAGCAGTTCTTC. It is translated as CASSSPVEQFF.

CDR3: CASSLWQGSTDTQYF. CDR3 coding DNA: TGTGCCAGCAGTTTATGGCAGGGAAGCACAGATACGCAGTATTTT. This sequence joins TRBV27 and TRBJ2-3, with D tentatively TRBD1 (5 bases). The germline CDR1 and CDR2 sequences are MNHEY and SMNVEV (reference sequence). The CDR3 has 15 amino acids. The V end was cut by 1 base, the J end by 0 bases, with 8 bases between.

V gene TRBV11-3 combines with J gene TRBJ2-2, with D unclear. The V end was cut by 3 bases, the J end by 1 base, with 6 bases between. CDR3 length equals 14 residues. Germline CDR1 reads SGHNT; CDR2 reads YENEEA. The CDR3 loop reads CASSFLLNTGELFF. The CDR3 DNA follows: TGTGCCAGCAGCTTTCTCTTGAACACCGGGGAGCTGTTTTTT. Full variable domain (outside the CDR3, taken from reference TRBV11-3 and TRBJ2-2): EAGVVQSPRYKIIEKKQPVAFWCNPISGHNTLYWYLQNLGQGPELLIRYENEEAVDDSQLPKDRFSAERLKGVDSTLKIQPAELGDSAVYLCASSFLLNTGELFFGEGSRLTVL.

The chain recombines TRBV29-1 with TRBJ2-3; the match to TRBD1 covers 8 bases. V shed 0 bases and J 2 bases; nucleotides not matched to a gene: 4. This CDR3 has 15 amino acids. Germline V gives CDR1 SQVTM, CDR2 ANQGSEA. CDR3 in DNA: TGCAGCGTTGAAGATGGGCAGGGGGCCACAGATACGCAGTATTTT. It codes for CSVEDGQGATDTQYF.